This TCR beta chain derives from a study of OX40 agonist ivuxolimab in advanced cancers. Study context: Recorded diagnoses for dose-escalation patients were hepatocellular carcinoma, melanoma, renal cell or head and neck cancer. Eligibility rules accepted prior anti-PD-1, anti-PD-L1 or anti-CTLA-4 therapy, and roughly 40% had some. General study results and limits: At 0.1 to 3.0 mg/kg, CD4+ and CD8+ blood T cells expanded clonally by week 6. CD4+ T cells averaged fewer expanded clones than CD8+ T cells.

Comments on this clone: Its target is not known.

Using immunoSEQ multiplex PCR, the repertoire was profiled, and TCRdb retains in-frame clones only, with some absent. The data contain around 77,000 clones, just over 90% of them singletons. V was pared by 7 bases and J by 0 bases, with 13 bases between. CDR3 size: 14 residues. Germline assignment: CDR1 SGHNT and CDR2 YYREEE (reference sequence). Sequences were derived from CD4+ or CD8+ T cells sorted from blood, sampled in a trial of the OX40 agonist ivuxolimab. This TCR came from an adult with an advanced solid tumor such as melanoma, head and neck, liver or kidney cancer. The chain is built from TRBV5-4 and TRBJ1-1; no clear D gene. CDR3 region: CASSGVSVNTEAFF. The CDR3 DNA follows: TGTGCCAGCTCCGGGGTGTCAGTGAACACTGAAGCTTTCTTT.